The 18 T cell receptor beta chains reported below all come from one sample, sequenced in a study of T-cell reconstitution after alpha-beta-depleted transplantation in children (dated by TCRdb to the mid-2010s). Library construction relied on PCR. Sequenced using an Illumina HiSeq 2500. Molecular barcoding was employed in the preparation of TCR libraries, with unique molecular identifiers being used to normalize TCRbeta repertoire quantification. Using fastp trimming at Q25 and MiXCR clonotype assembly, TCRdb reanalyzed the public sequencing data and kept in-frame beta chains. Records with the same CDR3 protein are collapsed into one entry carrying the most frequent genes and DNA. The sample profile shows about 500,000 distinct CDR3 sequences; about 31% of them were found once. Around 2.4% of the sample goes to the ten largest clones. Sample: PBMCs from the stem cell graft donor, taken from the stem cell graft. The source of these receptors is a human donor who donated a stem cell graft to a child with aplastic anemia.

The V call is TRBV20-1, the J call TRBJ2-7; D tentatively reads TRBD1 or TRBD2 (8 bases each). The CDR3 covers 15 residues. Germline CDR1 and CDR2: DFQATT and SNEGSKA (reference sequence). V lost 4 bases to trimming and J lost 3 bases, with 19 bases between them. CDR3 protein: CSATGGGRSLYEQYF. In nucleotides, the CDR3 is TGCAGTGCTACAGGGGGCGGGAGGTCCCTCTACGAGCAGTACTTC.

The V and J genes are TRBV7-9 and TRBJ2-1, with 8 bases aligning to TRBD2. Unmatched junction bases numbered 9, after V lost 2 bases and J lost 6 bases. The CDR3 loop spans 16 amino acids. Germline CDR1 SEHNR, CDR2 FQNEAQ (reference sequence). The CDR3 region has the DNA TGTGCCAGCAGCTTACGGTCGGCGGGAGGACCCAATGAGCAGTTCTTC. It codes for CASSLRSAGGPNEQFF.

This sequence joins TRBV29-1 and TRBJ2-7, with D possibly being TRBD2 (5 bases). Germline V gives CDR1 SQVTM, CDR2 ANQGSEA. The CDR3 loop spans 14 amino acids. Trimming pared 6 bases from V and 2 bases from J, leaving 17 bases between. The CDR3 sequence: CSVLGLEDAYEQYF. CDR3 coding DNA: TGCAGCGTGCTGGGTTTGGAGGATGCCTACGAGCAGTACTTC.

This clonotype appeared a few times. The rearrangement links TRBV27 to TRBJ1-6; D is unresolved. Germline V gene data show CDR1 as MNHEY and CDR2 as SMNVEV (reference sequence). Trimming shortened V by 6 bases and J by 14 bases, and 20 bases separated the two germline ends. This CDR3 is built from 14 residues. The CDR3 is CASRIGPGERALHF. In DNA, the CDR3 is TGTGCCAGCAGGATAGGACCGGGCGAGAGGGCCCTCCACTTT.

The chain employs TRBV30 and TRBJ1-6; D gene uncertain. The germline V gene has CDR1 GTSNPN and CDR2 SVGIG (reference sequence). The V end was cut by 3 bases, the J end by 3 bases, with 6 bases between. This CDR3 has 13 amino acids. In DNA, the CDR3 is TGTGCCTGGAGCGCAGGCTATAATTCACCCCTCCACTTT. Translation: CAWSAGYNSPLHF.

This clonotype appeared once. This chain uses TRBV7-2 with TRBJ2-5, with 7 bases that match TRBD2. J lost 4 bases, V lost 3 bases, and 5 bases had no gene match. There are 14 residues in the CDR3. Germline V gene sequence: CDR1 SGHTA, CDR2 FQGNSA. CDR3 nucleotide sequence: TGTGCCAGCAGCTTTAGACTAGCCCGAGAGACCCAGTACTTC. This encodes CASSFRLARETQYF.

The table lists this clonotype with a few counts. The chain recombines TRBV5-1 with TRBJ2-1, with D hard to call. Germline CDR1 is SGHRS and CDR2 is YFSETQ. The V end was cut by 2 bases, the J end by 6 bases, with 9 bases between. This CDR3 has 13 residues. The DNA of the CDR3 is TGCGCCAGCAGCTTTGCAGTTTCCAATGAGCAGTTCTTC. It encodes CASSFAVSNEQFF.

DNA of the CDR3: TGTGTAACAAGAAGGCACCTCGGCGGTGGGACTGAAGCTTTCTTT. Its translation: CVTRRHLGGGTEAFF. The V gene is TRBV19, the J gene TRBJ1-1; the D is unclear. Germline CDR1 LNHDA, CDR2 SQIVND (reference sequence). The CDR3 runs 15 residues.

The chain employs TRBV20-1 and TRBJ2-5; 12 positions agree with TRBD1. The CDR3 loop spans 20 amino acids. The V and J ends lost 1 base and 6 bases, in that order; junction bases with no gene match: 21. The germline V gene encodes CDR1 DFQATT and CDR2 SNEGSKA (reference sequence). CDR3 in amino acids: CSARGLPGQGARMTEKTQYF. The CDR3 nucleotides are TGCAGTGCTAGAGGACTCCCGGGACAGGGGGCGCGAATGACCGAGAAGACCCAGTACTTC.

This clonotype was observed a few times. The CDR3 loop reads CASSYRTGGNQPQHF. The CDR3 DNA is TGTGCCAGCAGTTACAGAACAGGGGGTAATCAGCCCCAGCATTTT. J is TRBJ1-5 and V is TRBV6-5, with 8 nucleotides matching TRBD1. The V gene's germline CDR1 is MNHEY and CDR2 SVGAGI. This CDR3 spans 15 amino acids. Trimming at V came to 2 bases and at J to 4 bases, leaving 4 bases not matched to a gene.

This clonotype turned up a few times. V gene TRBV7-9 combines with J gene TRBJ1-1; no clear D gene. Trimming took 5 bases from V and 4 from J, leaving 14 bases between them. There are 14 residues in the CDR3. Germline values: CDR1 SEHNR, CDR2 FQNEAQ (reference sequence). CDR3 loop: CASSLTVGGTEAFF. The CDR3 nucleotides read TGTGCCAGCAGCCTCACTGTGGGCGGCACTGAAGCTTTCTTT.

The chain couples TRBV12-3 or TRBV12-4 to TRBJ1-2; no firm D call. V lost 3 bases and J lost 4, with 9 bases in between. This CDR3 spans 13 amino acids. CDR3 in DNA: TGTGCCAGCAGTTTTGGAGCCGGCTATGGCTACACCTTC. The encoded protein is CASSFGAGYGYTF.

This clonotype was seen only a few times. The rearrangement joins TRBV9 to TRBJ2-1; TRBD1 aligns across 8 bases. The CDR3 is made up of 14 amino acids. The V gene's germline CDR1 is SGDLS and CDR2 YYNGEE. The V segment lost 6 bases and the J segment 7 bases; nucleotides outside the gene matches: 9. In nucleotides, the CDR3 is TGTGCCAGCACCCACGAGACAGGGGTGAATGAGCAGTTCTTC. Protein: CASTHETGVNEQFF.

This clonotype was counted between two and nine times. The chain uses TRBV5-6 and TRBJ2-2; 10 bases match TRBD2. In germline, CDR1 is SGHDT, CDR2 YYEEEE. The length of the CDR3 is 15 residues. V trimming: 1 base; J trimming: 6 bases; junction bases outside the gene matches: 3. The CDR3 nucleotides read TGTGCCAGCAGCTTGCCTAGCGGGAGTTCCGGGGAGCTGTTTTTT. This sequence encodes CASSLPSGSSGELFF. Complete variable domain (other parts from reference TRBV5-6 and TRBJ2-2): DAGVTQSPTHLIKTRGQQVTLRCSPKSGHDTVSWYQQALGQGPQFIFQYYEEEERQRGNFPDRFSGHQFPNYSSELNVNALLLGDSALYLCASSLPSGSSGELFFGEGSRLTVL.

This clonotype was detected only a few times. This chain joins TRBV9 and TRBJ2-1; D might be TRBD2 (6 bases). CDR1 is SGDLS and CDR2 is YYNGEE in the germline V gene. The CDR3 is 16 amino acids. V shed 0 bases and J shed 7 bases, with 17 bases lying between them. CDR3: CASSVDGSLAGNEQFF. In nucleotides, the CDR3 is TGTGCCAGCAGCGTAGATGGGAGCCTCGCGGGGAATGAGCAGTTCTTC. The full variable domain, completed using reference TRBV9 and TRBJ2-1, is DSGVTQTPKHLITATGQRVTLRCSPRSGDLSVYWYQQSLDQGLQFLIQYYNGEERAKGNILERFSAQQFPDLHSELNLSSLELGDSALYFCASSVDGSLAGNEQFFGPGTRLTVL.

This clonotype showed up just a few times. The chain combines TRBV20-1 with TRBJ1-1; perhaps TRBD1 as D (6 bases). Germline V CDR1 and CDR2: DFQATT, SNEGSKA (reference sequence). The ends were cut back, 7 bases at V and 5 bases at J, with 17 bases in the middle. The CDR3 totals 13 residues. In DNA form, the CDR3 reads TGCAGTGGAGCCGGGGGCGGGGGGACTGAAGCTTTCTTT. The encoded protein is CSGAGGGGTEAFF.

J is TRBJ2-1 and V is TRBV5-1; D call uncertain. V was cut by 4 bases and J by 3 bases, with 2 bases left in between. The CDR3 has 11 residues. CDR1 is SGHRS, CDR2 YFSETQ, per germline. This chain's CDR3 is CASSDYNEQFF. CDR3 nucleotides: TGCGCCAGCAGCGACTACAATGAGCAGTTCTTC.

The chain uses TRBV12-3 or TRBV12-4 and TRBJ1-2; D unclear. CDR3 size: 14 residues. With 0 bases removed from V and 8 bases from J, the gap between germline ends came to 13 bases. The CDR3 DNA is TGTGCCAGCAGTTTAGCGCCGGAGGGAACAGGCTACACCTTC. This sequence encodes CASSLAPEGTGYTF.